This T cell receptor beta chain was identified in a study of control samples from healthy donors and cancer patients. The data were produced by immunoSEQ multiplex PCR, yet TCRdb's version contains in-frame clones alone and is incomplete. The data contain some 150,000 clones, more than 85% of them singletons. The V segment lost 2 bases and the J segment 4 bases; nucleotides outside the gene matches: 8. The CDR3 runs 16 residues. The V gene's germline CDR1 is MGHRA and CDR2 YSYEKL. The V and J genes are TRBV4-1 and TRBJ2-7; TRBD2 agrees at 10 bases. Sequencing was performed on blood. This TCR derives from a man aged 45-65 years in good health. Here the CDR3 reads CASSQSPGLAFYEQYF. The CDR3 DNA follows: TGCGCCAGCAGCCAATCCCCGGGACTAGCGTTTTACGAGCAGTACTTC.